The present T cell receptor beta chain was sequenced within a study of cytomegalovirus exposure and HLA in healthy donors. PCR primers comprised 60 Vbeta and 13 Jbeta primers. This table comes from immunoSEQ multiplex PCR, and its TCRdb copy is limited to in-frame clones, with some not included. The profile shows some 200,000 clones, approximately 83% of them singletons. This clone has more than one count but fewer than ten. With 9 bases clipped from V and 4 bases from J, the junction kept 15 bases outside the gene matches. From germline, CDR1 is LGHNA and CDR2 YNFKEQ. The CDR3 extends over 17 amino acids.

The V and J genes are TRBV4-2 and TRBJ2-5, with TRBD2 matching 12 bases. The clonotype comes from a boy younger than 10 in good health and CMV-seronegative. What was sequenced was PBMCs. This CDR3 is CASSTSGGLPERETQYF. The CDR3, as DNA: TGTGCCAGTTCAACTAGCGGGGGGCTACCGGAGCGAGAGACCCAGTACTTC.